Listed below are T cell receptor beta chains from one sample, sequenced in a study of tumor-infiltrating lymphocytes in localized non-small cell lung cancer. Sequencing was performed with immunoSEQ multiplex PCR; in TCRdb, only in-frame clones are kept and a portion is missing. Of 11,000 to 15,000 clones listed, roughly 82% were seen once; the top ten hold 15% to 20%. Sample: lung tumor tissue. These receptor sequences come from a human donor with non-small cell lung cancer. The CDR3 runs from the conserved cysteine through the conserved F or W. A D gene is named only where the DNA matches it firmly. Clone size is stated in some rows and not others, as once, few, many or a class when expanded.

D: .
J: TRBJ1-1
V: TRBV5-6
size: .
CDR3: CASSLGVGGFGTEAFF
DNA: TGTGCCAGCAGCTTGGGTGTAGGAGGGTTCGGCACTGAAGCTTTCTTT

D: .
J: TRBJ1-2
V: TRBV28
size: few
CDR3: CASTQGLYGYTF
DNA: TGTGCCAGTACACAGGGCCTCTATGGCTACACCTTC

D: .
J: TRBJ2-3
V: TRBV28
size: .
CDR3: CASSLDPTDTQYF
DNA: TGTGCCAGCAGTTTGGACCCCACAGATACGCAGTATTTT

D: .
J: TRBJ2-3
V: TRBV2
size: .
CDR3: CASRSGDTQYF
DNA: TGTGCCAGCAGGAGCGGGGATACGCAGTATTTT

D: .
J: TRBJ2-7
V: TRBV30
size: .
CDR3: CAWNHRPVSAYEQYF
DNA: TGTGCCTGGAACCACCGGCCAGTTTCGGCCTACGAGCAGTACTTC

D: .
J: TRBJ1-2
V: TRBV5-1
size: .
CDR3: CASSFLSVSYGYTF
DNA: TGCGCCAGCAGCTTCCTGTCGGTATCCTATGGCTACACCTTC

D: .
J: TRBJ1-2
V: TRBV28
size: .
CDR3: CASSLYGRGYGYTF
DNA: TGTGCCAGCAGTTTATACGGCAGGGGATATGGCTACACCTTC

D: .
J: TRBJ1-1
V: TRBV29-1
size: once
CDR3: CSVDGRTHGTEAFF
DNA: TGCAGCGTTGACGGTCGGACCCACGGGACTGAAGCTTTCTTT

D: .
J: TRBJ1-1
V: TRBV5-6
size: .
CDR3: CASSSDVRIRNSF
DNA: TGTGCCAGCAGCTCCGATGTAAGGATCCGGAACTCCTTT

D: TRBD1
J: TRBJ1-1
V: TRBV6-6
size: .
CDR3: CASSYSPPTGAGGAFF
DNA: TGTGCCAGCAGTTACAGTCCCCCGACAGGGGCCGGAGGAGCTTTCTTT

D: .
J: TRBJ2-7
V: TRBV29-1
size: few
CDR3: CSVEDLPGFPYEQYF
DNA: TGCAGCGTTGAAGATTTGCCAGGGTTCCCTTACGAGCAGTACTTC

D: .
J: TRBJ2-3
V: TRBV18
size: .
CDR3: CASSPRADYTDTQYF
DNA: TGTGCCAGCTCACCACGGGCAGACTACACAGATACGCAGTATTTT

D: .
J: TRBJ2-1
V: TRBV28
size: few
CDR3: CASSLGEQFF
DNA: TGTGCCAGCAGTTTAGGTGAGCAGTTCTTC

D: TRBD1
J: TRBJ2-7
V: TRBV7-6
size: once
CDR3: CASSLVQGDEQYF
DNA: TGTGCCAGCAGCTTAGTTCAGGGGGACGAGCAGTACTTC

D: .
J: TRBJ2-3
V: TRBV18
size: .
CDR3: CASSPPTRTDTQYF
DNA: TGTGCCAGCTCACCACCGACCAGGACAGATACGCAGTATTTT

D: TRBD2
J: TRBJ2-3
V: TRBV9
size: .
CDR3: CASSPAGRAATDTQYF
DNA: TGTGCCAGCAGCCCCGCTGGGAGGGCGGCAACAGATACGCAGTATTTT